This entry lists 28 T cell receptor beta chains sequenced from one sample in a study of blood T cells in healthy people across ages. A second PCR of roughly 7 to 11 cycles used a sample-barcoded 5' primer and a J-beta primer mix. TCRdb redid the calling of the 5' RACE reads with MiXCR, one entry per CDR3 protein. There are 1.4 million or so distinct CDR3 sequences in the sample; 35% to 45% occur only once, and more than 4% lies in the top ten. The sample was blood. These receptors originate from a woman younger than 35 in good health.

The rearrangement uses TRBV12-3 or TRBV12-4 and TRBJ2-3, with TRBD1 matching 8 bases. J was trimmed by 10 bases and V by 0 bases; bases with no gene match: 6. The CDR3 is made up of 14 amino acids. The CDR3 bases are TGTGCCAGCAGTTTAGCCTCAGGGGGCAAGGCGCAGTATTTT. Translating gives CASSLASGGKAQYF.

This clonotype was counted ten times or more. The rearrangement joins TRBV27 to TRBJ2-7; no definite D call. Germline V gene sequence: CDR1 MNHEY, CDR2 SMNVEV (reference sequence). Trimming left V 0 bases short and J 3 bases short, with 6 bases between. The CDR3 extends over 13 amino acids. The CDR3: CASSLSGFYEQYF. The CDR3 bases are TGTGCCAGCAGTTTATCTGGGTTCTACGAGCAGTACTTC.

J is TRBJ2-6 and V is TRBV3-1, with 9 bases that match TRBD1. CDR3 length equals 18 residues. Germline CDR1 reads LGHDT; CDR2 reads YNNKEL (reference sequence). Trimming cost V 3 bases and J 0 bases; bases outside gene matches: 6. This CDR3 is CASSQKTGGSSGANVLTF. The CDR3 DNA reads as TGTGCCAGCAGCCAGAAGACAGGGGGTAGCTCTGGGGCCAACGTCCTGACTTTC.

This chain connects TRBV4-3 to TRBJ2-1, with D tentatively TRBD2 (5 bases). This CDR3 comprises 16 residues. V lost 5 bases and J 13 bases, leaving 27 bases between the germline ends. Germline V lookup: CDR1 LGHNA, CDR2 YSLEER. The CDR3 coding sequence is TGCGCCAGCAGCACTTGGGCGGGTTCGAGGGAAGAGACCCAGTTCTTC. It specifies CASSTWAGSREETQFF.

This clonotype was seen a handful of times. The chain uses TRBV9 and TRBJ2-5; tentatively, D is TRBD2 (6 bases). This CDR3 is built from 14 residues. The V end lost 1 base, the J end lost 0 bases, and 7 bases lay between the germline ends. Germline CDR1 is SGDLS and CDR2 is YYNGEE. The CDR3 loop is CASSVSGDQETQYF. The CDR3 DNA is TGTGCCAGCAGCGTATCGGGGGACCAAGAGACCCAGTACTTC.

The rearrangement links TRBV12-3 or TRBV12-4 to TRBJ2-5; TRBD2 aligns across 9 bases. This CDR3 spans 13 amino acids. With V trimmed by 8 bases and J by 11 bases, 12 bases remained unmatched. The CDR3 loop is CASLLAGSHEQYF. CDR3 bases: TGTGCCAGCCTTCTAGCGGGAAGCCATGAGCAGTACTTC.

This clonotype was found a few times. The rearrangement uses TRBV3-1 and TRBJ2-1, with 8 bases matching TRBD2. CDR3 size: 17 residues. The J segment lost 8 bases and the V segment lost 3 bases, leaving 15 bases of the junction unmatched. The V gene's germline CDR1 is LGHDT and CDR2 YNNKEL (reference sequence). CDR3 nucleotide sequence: TGTGCCAGCAGCCATTACTTAGCGGGGCGACCTTTCGATGAGCAGTTCTTC. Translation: CASSHYLAGRPFDEQFF.

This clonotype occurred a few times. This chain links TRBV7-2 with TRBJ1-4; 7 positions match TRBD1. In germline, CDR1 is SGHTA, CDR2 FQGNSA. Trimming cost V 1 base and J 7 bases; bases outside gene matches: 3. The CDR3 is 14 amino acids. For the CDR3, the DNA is TGTGCCAGCAGCTTAGGAGGGGACAGTGAAAAACTGTTTTTT. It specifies CASSLGGDSEKLFF. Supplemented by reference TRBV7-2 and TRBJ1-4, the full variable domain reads GAGVSQSPSNKVTEKGKDVELRCDPISGHTALYWYRQSLGQGLEFLIYFQGNSAPDKSGLPSDRFSAERTGGSVSTLTIQRTQQEDSAVYLCASSLGGDSEKLFFGSGTQLSVL.

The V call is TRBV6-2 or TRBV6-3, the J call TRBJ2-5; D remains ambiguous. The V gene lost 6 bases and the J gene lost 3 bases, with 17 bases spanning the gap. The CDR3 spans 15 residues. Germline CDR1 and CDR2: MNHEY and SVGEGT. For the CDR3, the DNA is TGTGCCAGCAGGCGTGGGGTACCCCTTGAAGAGACCCAGTACTTC. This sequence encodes CASRRGVPLEETQYF.

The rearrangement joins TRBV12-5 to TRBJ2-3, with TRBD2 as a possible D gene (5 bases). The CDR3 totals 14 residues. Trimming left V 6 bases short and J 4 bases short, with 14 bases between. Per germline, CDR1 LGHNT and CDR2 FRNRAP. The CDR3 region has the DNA TGTGCTAGTGGACGGGCCCTGGGAGCAGATACGCAGTATTTT. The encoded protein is CASGRALGADTQYF.

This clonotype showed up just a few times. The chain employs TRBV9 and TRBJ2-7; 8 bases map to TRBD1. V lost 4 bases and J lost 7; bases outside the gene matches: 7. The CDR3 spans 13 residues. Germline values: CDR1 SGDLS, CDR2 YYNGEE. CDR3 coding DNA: TGTGCCAGCAGCCGGACAGGGCTGTGGGAGCAGTACTTC. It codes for CASSRTGLWEQYF.

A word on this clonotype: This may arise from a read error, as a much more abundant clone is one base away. CDR3 region: CSADKGLARNEQYF. CDR3 sequence (DNA): TGCAGCGCTGACAAAGGACTAGCGCGGAATGAGCAGTACTTC. The chain has TRBV29-1 and TRBJ2-1; TRBD2 matches 9 bases. The J call may be wrong; the DNA end is better matched by TRBJ2-7. Germline CDR1 SQVTM, CDR2 ANQGSEA. This CDR3 region has 14 residues.

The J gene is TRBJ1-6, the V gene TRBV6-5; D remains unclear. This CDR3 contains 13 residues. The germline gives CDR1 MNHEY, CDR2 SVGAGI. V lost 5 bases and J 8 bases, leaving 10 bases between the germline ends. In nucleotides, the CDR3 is TGTGCCAGCAGTGACGCTCACGATTCACCCCTCCACTTT. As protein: CASSDAHDSPLHF.

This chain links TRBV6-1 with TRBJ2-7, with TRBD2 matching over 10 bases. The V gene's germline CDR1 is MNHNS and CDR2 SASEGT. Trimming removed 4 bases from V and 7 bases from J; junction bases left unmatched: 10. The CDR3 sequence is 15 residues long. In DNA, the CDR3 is TGTGCCAGCAGTGGAAAAGCGGGGGGGAACAATGAGCAGTACTTC. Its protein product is CASSGKAGGNNEQYF.

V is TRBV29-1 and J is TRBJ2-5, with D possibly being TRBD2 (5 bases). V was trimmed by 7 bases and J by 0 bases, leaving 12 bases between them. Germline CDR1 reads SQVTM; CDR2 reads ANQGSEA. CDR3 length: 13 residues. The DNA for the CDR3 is TGCAGCGGGGTTCGGGGTAACCAAGAGACCCAGTACTTC. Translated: CSGVRGNQETQYF.

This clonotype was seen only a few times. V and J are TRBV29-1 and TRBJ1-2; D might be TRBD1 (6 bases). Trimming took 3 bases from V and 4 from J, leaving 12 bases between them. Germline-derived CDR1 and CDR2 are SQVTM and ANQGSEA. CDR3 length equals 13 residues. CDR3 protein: CSVDRGEVYGYTF. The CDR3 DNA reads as TGCAGCGTTGATAGGGGGGAAGTCTATGGCTACACCTTC.

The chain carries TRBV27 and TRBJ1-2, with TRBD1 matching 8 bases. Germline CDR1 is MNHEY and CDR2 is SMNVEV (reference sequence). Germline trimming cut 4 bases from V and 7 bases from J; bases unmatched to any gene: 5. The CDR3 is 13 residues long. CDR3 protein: CASSSTGVRGYTF. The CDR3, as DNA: TGTGCCAGCAGTTCGACAGGGGTACGTGGCTACACCTTC.

CDR3 sequence: CATSRDRIGQSEAFF. The DNA for the CDR3 is TGTGCCACCAGCAGAGATCGGATAGGACAGTCTGAAGCTTTCTTT. This chain joins TRBV15 and TRBJ1-1; D might be TRBD1 (6 bases). V was pared by 0 bases and J by 6 bases, with 14 bases between. This CDR3 is 15 amino acids long. Germline V gene sequence: CDR1 LNHNV, CDR2 YYDKDF (reference sequence).

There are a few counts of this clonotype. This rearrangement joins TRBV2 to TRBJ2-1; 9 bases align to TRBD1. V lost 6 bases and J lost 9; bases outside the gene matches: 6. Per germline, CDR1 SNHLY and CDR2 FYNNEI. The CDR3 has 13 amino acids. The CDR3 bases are TGTGCCAGCAGAGGGACAGGGCATGGTGAGCAGTTCTTC. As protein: CASRGTGHGEQFF.

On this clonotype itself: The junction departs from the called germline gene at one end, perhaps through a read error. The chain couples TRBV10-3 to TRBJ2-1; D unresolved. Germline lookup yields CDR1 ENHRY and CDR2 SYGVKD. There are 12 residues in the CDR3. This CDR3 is CATSASADEQFF. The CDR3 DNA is TGTGCCACCAGTGCCAGCGCGGATGAGCAGTTCTTC.

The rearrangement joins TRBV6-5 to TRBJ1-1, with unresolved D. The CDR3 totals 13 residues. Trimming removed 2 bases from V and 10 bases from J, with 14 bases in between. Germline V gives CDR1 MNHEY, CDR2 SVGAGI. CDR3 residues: CASSYGGKYAAFF. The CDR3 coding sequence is TGTGCCAGCAGTTACGGTGGGAAGTATGCAGCTTTCTTT.

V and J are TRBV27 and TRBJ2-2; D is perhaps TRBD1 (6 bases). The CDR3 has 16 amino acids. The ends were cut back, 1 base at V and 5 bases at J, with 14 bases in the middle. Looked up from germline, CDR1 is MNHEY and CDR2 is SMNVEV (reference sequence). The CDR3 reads CASSLFQGHRTGELFF. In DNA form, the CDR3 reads TGTGCCAGCAGTTTATTCCAGGGGCATAGGACCGGGGAGCTGTTTTTT.

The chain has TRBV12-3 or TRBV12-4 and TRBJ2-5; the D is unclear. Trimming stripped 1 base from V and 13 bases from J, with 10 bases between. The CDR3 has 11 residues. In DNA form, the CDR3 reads TGTGCCAGCAGTTTAGGGACCAATGGGTACTTC. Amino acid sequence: CASSLGTNGYF.

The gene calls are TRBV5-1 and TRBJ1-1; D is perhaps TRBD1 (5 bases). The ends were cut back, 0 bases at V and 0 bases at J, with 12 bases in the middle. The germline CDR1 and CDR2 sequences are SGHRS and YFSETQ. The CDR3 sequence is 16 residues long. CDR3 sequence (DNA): TGCGCCAGCAGCTTGGCCGAGGGGACCTTGAACACTGAAGCTTTCTTT. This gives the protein CASSLAEGTLNTEAFF.

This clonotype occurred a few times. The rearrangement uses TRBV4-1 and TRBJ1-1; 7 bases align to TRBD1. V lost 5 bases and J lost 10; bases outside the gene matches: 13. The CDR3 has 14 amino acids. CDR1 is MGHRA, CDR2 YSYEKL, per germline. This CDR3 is CASSLSGTATGAFF. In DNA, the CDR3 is TGCGCCAGCAGCTTATCCGGGACAGCAACCGGAGCTTTCTTT.

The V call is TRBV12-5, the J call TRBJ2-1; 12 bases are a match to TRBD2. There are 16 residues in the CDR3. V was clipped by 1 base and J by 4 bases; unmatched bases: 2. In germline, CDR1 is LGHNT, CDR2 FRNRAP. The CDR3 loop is CASGLGLAGAYNEQFF. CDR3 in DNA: TGTGCTAGTGGTTTGGGACTAGCGGGAGCATACAATGAGCAGTTCTTC.

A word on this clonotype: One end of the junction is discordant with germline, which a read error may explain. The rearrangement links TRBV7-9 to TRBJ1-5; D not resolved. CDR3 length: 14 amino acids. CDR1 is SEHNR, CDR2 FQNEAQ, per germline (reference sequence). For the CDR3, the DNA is TGTGCCAGCAGCCCCCTAGCCGGTAATCGGCCCCAGCATTTT. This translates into CASSPLAGNRPQHF.

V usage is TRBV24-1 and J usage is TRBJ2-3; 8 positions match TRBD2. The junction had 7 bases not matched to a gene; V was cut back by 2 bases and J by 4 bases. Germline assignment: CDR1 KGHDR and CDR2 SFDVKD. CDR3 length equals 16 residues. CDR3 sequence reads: CATSDWSSGRADTQYF. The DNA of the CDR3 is TGTGCCACCAGTGATTGGTCGAGCGGGAGAGCAGATACGCAGTATTTT.